This TCR beta chain stems from a study of memory CD4+ T cells and cytomegalovirus serostatus. Study as a whole: This sample comes from healthy Belgian adults, several CMV seropositive, about 25 seronegative. Study-level points and caveats: CD4+ memory repertoires contained about two fifths of the roughly 150 reported CMV TCRbeta sequences.

Single viable CD3+CD4+CD8-CD45RO+ cells were sorted as the memory CD4+ T cells. The authors' processing: After removing out-of-frame reads, 2.3 million or so distinct TCRbeta sequences remained. Only in-frame clones appear in the TCRdb table, and some are missing; sequencing was by immunoSEQ multiplex PCR. The V and J calls and clone size are taken from that table; D and trimming were inferred from the DNA. The repertoire includes roughly 45,000 clones, roughly 79% of them detected once, and over 0.45% sits in the top ten. Worth noting for this clone: What it recognizes is unknown.

This receptor was identified in an adult in good health and CMV-seronegative. What was sequenced was memory CD4+ T cells from blood.

CDR3 bases: TGTGCCAGCAGTGAAATGTTTGGCGGAAACTATGGCTACACCTTC. It is translated as CASSEMFGGNYGYTF. The chain recombines TRBV6-1 with TRBJ1-2; D not certain. This CDR3 is built from 15 residues. CDR1 is MNHNS, CDR2 SASEGT, per germline. V dropped 2 bases and J dropped 2 bases, with 12 bases sitting between them.